Below are 10 T cell receptor beta chains sequenced from a single sample in a study of metastatic and nonmetastatic thyroid tumors. TCRdb re-called the PCR reads through MiXCR. The sample lists tens of thousands of clones; roughly 13% were seen once. Thyroid surgery was preceded by no treatment in any patient. Sequencing was carried out using blood. The receptor set was obtained from a female donor with papillary thyroid cancer or a benign thyroid nodule (not recorded which). Some clones in this sample may be carry-over from other donors' samples.

At least ten counts were recorded for this clone. The chain recombines TRBV4-3 with TRBJ1-1; D ambiguous. Germline V gene data show CDR1 as LGHNA and CDR2 as YSLEER. Deletions cut 0 bases from V and 0 bases from J, with 8 bases between. The CDR3 extends over 15 amino acids. The CDR3 DNA reads TGCGCCAGCAGCCAAGAAGGTAGGATGAACACTGAAGCTTTCTTT. This translates into CASSQEGRMNTEAFF.

In this sample, this clone is medium-sized. The gene calls are TRBV28 and TRBJ2-7; 7 bases are a match to TRBD2. Per the germline V gene, CDR1 is MDHEN and CDR2 is SYDVKM. Unmatched junction bases numbered 4, after V lost 8 bases and J lost 0 bases. CDR3 size: 13 residues. The CDR3 DNA is TGTGCCAGCGGCGGGGGACTCTCCTACGAGCAGTACTTC. It translates to CASGGGLSYEQYF.

This clone was detected many times. The V call is TRBV3-1, the J call TRBJ1-3; D is uncertain. The V and J ends lost 1 base and 6 bases respectively, with 4 bases between them. Germline V gives CDR1 LGHDT, CDR2 YNNKEL (reference sequence). CDR3 length: 12 amino acids. CDR3 DNA sequence: TGTGCCAGCAGCCAAGTTGAAAACACCATATATTTT. As protein: CASSQVENTIYF.

This clone was seen many times. This chain uses TRBV9 with TRBJ1-2; weak D call: TRBD1 (5 bases). Germline V gives CDR1 SGDLS, CDR2 YYNGEE. The CDR3 extends over 15 amino acids. The V end lost 2 bases, the J end lost 0 bases, and 11 bases lay between the germline ends. CDR3 loop: CASSVGTDPNYGYTF. Written as DNA, the CDR3 is TGTGCCAGCAGCGTCGGGACCGATCCTAACTATGGCTACACCTTC.

By share, this clone ranks as medium-sized. CDR3 bases: TGTGCCAGCTTAGGGACAGTCTCCACTCAGCCCCAGCATTTT. It translates to CASLGTVSTQPQHF. V and J are TRBV28 and TRBJ1-5; 7 bases are a match to TRBD1. Germline CDR1 is MDHEN and CDR2 is SYDVKM. Trimming took 8 bases from V and 6 from J; bases not matched to a gene: 10. The CDR3 runs to 14 residues.

This clone has a count of ten or more. The rearrangement links TRBV20-1 to TRBJ1-1; D gene unclear. Germline V lookup: CDR1 DFQATT, CDR2 SNEGSKA (reference sequence). V shed 3 bases and J shed 4 bases, with 9 bases lying between them. The CDR3 extends over 12 amino acids. In DNA, the CDR3 is TGCAGTGCTAGCGGCCTGGGCACTGAAGCTTTCTTT. Protein: CSASGLGTEAFF.

Comments on this clone: One junction end does not reproduce the germline sequence, and a read error may be involved. The chain links TRBV19 to TRBJ2-2; 9 bases map to TRBD1. This CDR3 spans 16 amino acids. The V gene's germline CDR1 is LNHDA and CDR2 SQIVND (reference sequence). The CDR3, as DNA: TGTGCCAGTAGTTACCTACAGGGGGCGAACACCGGGGAGCTGTTTTTC. Translated: CASSYLQGANTGELFF.

This clone came up many times. The genes are TRBV14 and TRBJ1-1; weak D call: TRBD1 (6 bases). V lost 6 bases, J lost 4 bases, and 15 bases lay in between. CDR3 length: 14 amino acids. Germline V gene sequence: CDR1 SGHDN, CDR2 FVKESK. CDR3 sequence (DNA): TGTGCCAGCAGGGACCCCGGGACAAGCACTGAAGCTTTCTTT. Encoded protein: CASRDPGTSTEAFF.

V gene TRBV11-1 combines with J gene TRBJ1-1, with TRBD1 matching over 7 bases. This CDR3 has 17 amino acids. Germline CDR1 reads SGHAT; CDR2 reads FQDESV (reference sequence). J lost 0 bases, V lost 5 bases, and 12 bases had no gene match. CDR3 DNA sequence: TGTGCCAGCAGCGACGAACGGGACAGAGTATTGAACACTGAAGCTTTCTTT. The encoded protein is CASSDERDRVLNTEAFF.

This clone has ten or more counts. V usage is TRBV20-1 and J usage is TRBJ1-2; TRBD1 agrees at 12 bases. Trimming cost V 2 bases and J 8 bases; bases outside gene matches: 15. This CDR3 is built from 17 residues. The germline V gene has CDR1 DFQATT and CDR2 SNEGSKA (reference sequence). CDR3 loop: CSARSLGQGASKSGYTF. CDR3 bases: TGCAGTGCTAGATCTTTGGGACAGGGGGCGTCAAAGAGCGGCTACACCTTC.